This T cell receptor (beta chain) was captured by sequencing in a study of blood T cell repertoires in COVID-19. Across the study: In each case, the material was cDNA or gDNA derived from T cells, B-cell-depleted T cells, or PBMCs.

CDR1 is ENHRY and CDR2 is SYGVKD in the germline V gene. V gave up 11 bases and J gave up 4 bases; unmatched junction bases: 10. This CDR3 is built from 14 residues. Clones were sequenced by immunoSEQ multiplex PCR, and TCRdb holds only the in-frame ones, with some missing. In the table there are around 210,000 clones, around 90% of which are singletons. The receptor comes from a man between 18 and 35 years old with active or convalescent COVID-19. The genes are TRBV10-3 and TRBJ2-1, with 8 bases fitting TRBD1. The source material was peripheral blood. CDR3 DNA: TGTGCCGTCTCCGGGACAGGTCTATACAATGAGCAGTTCTTC. Encoded protein: CAVSGTGLYNEQFF.